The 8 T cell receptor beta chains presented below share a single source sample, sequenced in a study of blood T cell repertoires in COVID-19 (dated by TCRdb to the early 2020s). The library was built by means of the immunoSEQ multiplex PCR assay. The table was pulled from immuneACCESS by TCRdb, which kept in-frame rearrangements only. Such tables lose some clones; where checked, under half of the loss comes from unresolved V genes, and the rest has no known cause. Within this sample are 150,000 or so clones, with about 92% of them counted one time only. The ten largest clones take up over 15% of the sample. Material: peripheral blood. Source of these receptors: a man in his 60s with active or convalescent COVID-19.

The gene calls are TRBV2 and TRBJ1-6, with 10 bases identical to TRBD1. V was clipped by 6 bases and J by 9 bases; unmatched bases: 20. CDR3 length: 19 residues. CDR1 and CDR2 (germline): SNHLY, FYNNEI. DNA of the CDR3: TGTGCCAGCAGACCCCGCGTCGGGACAGGGGCCGCAAAACCTTCACCCCTCCACTTT. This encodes CASRPRVGTGAAKPSPLHF.

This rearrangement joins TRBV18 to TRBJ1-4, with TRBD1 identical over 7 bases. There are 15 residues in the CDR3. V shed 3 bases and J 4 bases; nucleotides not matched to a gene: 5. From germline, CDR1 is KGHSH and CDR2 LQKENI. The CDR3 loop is CASSPAGQYNEKLFF. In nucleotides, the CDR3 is TGTGCCAGCTCACCGGCGGGACAGTATAATGAAAAACTGTTTTTT.

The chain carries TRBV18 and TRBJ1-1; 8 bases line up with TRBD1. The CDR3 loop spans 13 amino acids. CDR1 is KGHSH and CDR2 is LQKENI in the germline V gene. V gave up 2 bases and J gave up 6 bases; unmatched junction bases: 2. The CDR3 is CASSPAGGPEAFF. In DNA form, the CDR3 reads TGTGCCAGCTCACCAGCAGGGGGCCCTGAAGCTTTCTTT.

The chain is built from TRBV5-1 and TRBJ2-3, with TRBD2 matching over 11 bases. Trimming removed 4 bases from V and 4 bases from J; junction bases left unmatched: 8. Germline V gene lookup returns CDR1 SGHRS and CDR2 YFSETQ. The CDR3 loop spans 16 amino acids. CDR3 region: CASSTRLAGSADTQYF. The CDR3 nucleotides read TGCGCCAGCAGCACCAGACTAGCGGGATCTGCAGATACGCAGTATTTT.

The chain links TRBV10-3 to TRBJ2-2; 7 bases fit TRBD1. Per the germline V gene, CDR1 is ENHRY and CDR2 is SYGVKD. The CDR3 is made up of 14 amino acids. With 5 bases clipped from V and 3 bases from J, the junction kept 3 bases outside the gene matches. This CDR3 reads CAISNGQDTGELFF. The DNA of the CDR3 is TGTGCCATCAGTAACGGACAGGACACCGGGGAGCTGTTTTTT.

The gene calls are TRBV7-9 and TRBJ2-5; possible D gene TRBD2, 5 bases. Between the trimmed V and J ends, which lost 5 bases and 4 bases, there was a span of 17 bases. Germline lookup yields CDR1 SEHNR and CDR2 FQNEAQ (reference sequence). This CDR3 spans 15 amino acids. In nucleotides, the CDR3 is TGTGCCAGCAGCGCCCGGGGTTATCTGGGAGAGACCCAGTACTTC. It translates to CASSARGYLGETQYF.

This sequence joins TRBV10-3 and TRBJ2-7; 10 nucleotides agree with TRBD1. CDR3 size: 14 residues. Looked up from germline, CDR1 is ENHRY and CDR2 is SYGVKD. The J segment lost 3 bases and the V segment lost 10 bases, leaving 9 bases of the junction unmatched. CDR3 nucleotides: TGTGCCACTACGGGACAGGGGCCTAACTACGAGCAGTACTTC. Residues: CATTGQGPNYEQYF.

DNA of the CDR3: TGTGCCAGCAGCAAGTACAGGGAGAGCTACAATGAGCAGTTCTTC. Translation: CASSKYRESYNEQFF. The J gene is TRBJ2-1, the V gene TRBV13, with D maybe TRBD1 (6 bases). In germline, CDR1 is PRHDT, CDR2 FYEKMQ (reference sequence). The length of the CDR3 is 15 residues. Trimming left V 5 bases short and J 3 bases short, with 14 bases between.